The 30 T cell receptor beta chains presented below share a single source sample, sequenced in a study of T cell responses to AZD1222 COVID-19 vaccine. Clones were read by immunoSEQ multiplex PCR, and TCRdb kept only the in-frame ones, dropping some. Seen here are tens of thousands of clones, less than 90% observed once, and the top ten hold about 9.4%. Specimen: peripheral blood, collected on day 0 of AZD1222 vaccination. These receptors were taken from an adult in good health.

The chain couples TRBV4-1 to TRBJ2-7; 10 nucleotides line up with TRBD1. With V trimmed by 4 bases and J by 2 bases, 5 bases remained unmatched. The CDR3 runs to 15 residues. Germline V CDR1 and CDR2: MGHRA, YSYEKL. The CDR3, as DNA: TGCGCCAGCAGCCTGACCGGGACAGGGGCCTACGAGCAGTACTTC. Translation: CASSLTGTGAYEQYF.

The rearrangement uses TRBV10-3 and TRBJ2-3; 8 positions agree with TRBD1. There are 12 residues in the CDR3. In germline, CDR1 is ENHRY, CDR2 SYGVKD. J was trimmed by 9 bases and V by 6 bases; bases with no gene match: 5. CDR3 amino acids: CAIRDRAETQYF. In DNA, the CDR3 is TGTGCCATCAGGGACAGGGCGGAGACGCAGTATTTT.

The rearrangement uses TRBV11-2 and TRBJ1-1; D is perhaps TRBD1 (6 bases). Trimming removed 1 base at V and 10 bases at J, with 13 bases between. The V gene's germline CDR1 is SGHAT and CDR2 FQNNGV. The length of the CDR3 is 13 residues. The CDR3 nucleotides are TGTGCCAGCAGCTTAGTAAACAGGGACCGAGCTTTCTTT. It yields the protein CASSLVNRDRAFF.

V and J are TRBV28 and TRBJ1-3; D uncertain. The V gene lost 2 bases and the J gene lost 2 bases, with 10 bases spanning the gap. The germline CDR1 and CDR2 sequences are MDHEN and SYDVKM. The CDR3 length is 15 residues. The CDR3 region is CASSLRSLAGNTIYF. The CDR3, as DNA: TGTGCCAGCAGTTTAAGGTCCCTTGCTGGAAACACCATATATTTT.

The rearrangement links TRBV5-6 to TRBJ2-7, with 9 positions matching TRBD2. The length of the CDR3 is 15 residues. The V and J ends lost 1 base and 1 base, in that order; junction bases with no gene match: 3. The germline CDR1 and CDR2 sequences are SGHDT and YYEEEE. CDR3 region: CASSLLLAGSYEQYF. CDR3 nucleotides: TGTGCCAGCAGCTTGTTGCTAGCGGGGTCCTACGAGCAGTACTTC.

The rearrangement joins TRBV7-8 to TRBJ1-6; 7 bases are shared with TRBD1. This CDR3 is built from 14 residues. Germline-derived CDR1 and CDR2 are SGHVS and FQNEAQ. Trimming at V came to 6 bases and at J to 9 bases, leaving 8 bases not matched to a gene. The CDR3 coding sequence is TGTGCCAGCAGACGAGACAGGGAACCTTCACCCCTCCACTTT. Protein product: CASRRDREPSPLHF.

The chain combines TRBV6-1 with TRBJ2-1, with 8 bases identical to TRBD2. With 0 bases clipped from V and 10 bases from J, the junction kept 14 bases outside the gene matches. This CDR3 is built from 17 residues. The germline V gene has CDR1 MNHNS and CDR2 SASEGT. The DNA for the CDR3 is TGTGCCAGCAGTGAAGCCGTCGGGGGGGGCCGCCGGAGGGAGCAGTTCTTC. Protein sequence: CASSEAVGGGRRREQFF.

The V gene is TRBV19, the J gene TRBJ1-1; D is possibly TRBD1 (5 bases). This CDR3 spans 16 amino acids. CDR1 LNHDA and CDR2 SQIVND come from the germline V gene (reference sequence). V lost 7 bases and J lost 4, with 22 bases in between. CDR3 DNA: TGTGCCAGTAATTTAGGGACCTCAAACGAGGGCACTGAAGCTTTCTTT. It yields the protein CASNLGTSNEGTEAFF.

The J gene is TRBJ1-5, the V gene TRBV24-1; TRBD1 aligns across 7 bases. The ends lost 4 bases at V and 11 bases at J; junction bases unmatched: 4. The CDR3 is made up of 12 amino acids. From germline, CDR1 is KGHDR and CDR2 SFDVKD. DNA for the CDR3: TGTGCCACCAGTGACCTTACAGGGGCCCAGCATTTT. This gives the protein CATSDLTGAQHF.

This chain connects TRBV12-5 to TRBJ2-3; D possibly corresponds to TRBD2 (5 bases). V lost 2 bases, J lost 5 bases, and 8 bases lay in between. Germline CDR1 LGHNT, CDR2 FRNRAP. The CDR3 is 13 amino acids. Here the CDR3 reads CASGLNEGDTQYF. In DNA form, the CDR3 reads TGTGCTAGTGGTTTGAACGAGGGAGATACGCAGTATTTT.

The chain has TRBV2 and TRBJ2-1, with TRBD2 as a possible D gene (7 bases). The germline V gene has CDR1 SNHLY and CDR2 FYNNEI. The CDR3 is 14 amino acids. The germline V and J ends were trimmed by 8 bases and 0 bases, with 11 bases remaining between them. The CDR3: CASEGGDSYNEQFF. DNA of the CDR3: TGTGCCAGCGAGGGGGGGGACTCCTACAATGAGCAGTTCTTC.

The chain has TRBV5-5 and TRBJ2-7; 11 bases are shared with TRBD2. The junction had 7 bases not matched to a gene; V was cut back by 4 bases and J by 1 base. This CDR3 has 16 amino acids. CDR1 is SGHKS, CDR2 YYEKEE, per germline (reference sequence). The CDR3 DNA reads TGTGCCAGCAGCACTGGCGCTAGCGGGGGGTCCTACGAGCAGTACTTC. Translated, it gives CASSTGASGGSYEQYF.

The gene calls are TRBV2 and TRBJ1-6; D is possibly TRBD1 (6 bases). This CDR3 has 14 amino acids. With 3 bases removed from V and 9 bases from J, the gap between germline ends came to 12 bases. CDR1 is SNHLY, CDR2 FYNNEI, per germline. This CDR3 reads CASSDRTERSPLHF. CDR3 DNA sequence: TGTGCCAGCAGTGATCGGACAGAACGTTCACCCCTCCACTTT.

This chain links TRBV10-3 with TRBJ1-2; the D gene is possibly TRBD1 (6 bases). Germline loops: CDR1 ENHRY, CDR2 SYGVKD. The CDR3 covers 16 residues. Trimming pared 4 bases from V and 4 bases from J, leaving 19 bases between. This CDR3 reads CAISVEQGTRSYGYTF. The CDR3 DNA reads TGTGCCATCAGTGTAGAACAGGGAACCCGGAGCTATGGCTACACCTTC.

The J gene is TRBJ1-5, the V gene TRBV19; 8 bases match TRBD1. The trim removed 0 bases at V and 7 bases at J, leaving 2 bases unmatched. The CDR3 is 14 amino acids. Germline assignment: CDR1 LNHDA and CDR2 SQIVND (reference sequence). The DNA for the CDR3 is TGTGCCAGTAGTATAGATCAGGGGGCCCAGCCCCAGCATTTT. Its translation: CASSIDQGAQPQHF.

The chain employs TRBV7-9 and TRBJ2-3; D is unresolved. CDR1 is SEHNR, CDR2 FQNEAQ, per germline (reference sequence). The CDR3 totals 15 residues. V was shortened by 5 bases and J by 0 bases, with 12 bases between the two germline ends. The DNA of the CDR3 is TGTGCCAGCAGCCCCGGCTCAGCTAGCACAGATACGCAGTATTTT. It translates to CASSPGSASTDTQYF. Together with reference TRBV7-9 and TRBJ2-3, the CDR3 gives the full variable domain: DTGVSQNPRHKITKRGQNVTFRCDPISEHNRLYWYRQTLGQGPEFLTYFQNEAQLEKSRLLSDRFSAERPKGSFSTLEIQRTEQGDSAMYLCASSPGSASTDTQYFGPGTRLTVL.

This chain uses TRBV7-8 with TRBJ1-1; a possible D gene is TRBD1 (6 bases). The CDR3 contains 16 residues. Per the germline V gene, CDR1 is SGHVS and CDR2 is FQNEAQ. Trimming removed 1 base from V and 3 bases from J, with 15 bases in between. The CDR3 DNA reads TGTGCCAGCAGCTTAGATGGGACAAGAGGGTACACTGAAGCTTTCTTT. Translation: CASSLDGTRGYTEAFF.

The CDR3 region is CASSYSTGNGYTF. CDR3 sequence (DNA): TGTGCCAGCAGTTACAGCACAGGCAATGGCTACACCTTC. The V gene is TRBV6-2 or TRBV6-3, the J gene TRBJ1-2; a weak D match, TRBD1 (5 bases). Germline-derived CDR1 and CDR2 are MNHEY and SVGEGT. V gave up 2 bases and J gave up 6 bases, with 10 bases separating them. The CDR3 has 13 amino acids.

This chain uses TRBV30 with TRBJ2-1; no clear D gene. Trimming took 0 bases from V and 6 from J, leaving 9 bases between them. This CDR3 has 13 amino acids. The germline gives CDR1 GTSNPN, CDR2 SVGIG (reference sequence). The CDR3 coding sequence is TGTGCCTGGAGTGTACGGGCTAGCAATGAGCAGTTCTTC. The encoded protein is CAWSVRASNEQFF. The full variable domain, in which reference TRBV30 and TRBJ2-1 provide the parts outside the CDR3, is SQTIHQWPATLVQPVGSPLSLECTVEGTSNPNLYWYRQAAGRGLQLLFYSVGIGQISSEVPQNLSASRPQDRQFILSSKKLLLSDSGFYLCAWSVRASNEQFFGPGTRLTVL.

The chain combines TRBV5-4 with TRBJ1-1, with D tentatively TRBD1 (6 bases). Trimming removed 4 bases at V and 2 bases at J, with 24 bases between. CDR1 SGHNT and CDR2 YYREEE come from the germline V gene (reference sequence). This CDR3 contains 18 residues. This CDR3 is CASSRQRMGARTNTEAFF. Here the CDR3 DNA reads TGTGCCAGCAGCCGACAAAGGATGGGGGCCAGAACCAACACTGAAGCTTTCTTT. The full variable domain, its missing parts supplied by reference TRBV5-4 and TRBJ1-1, is ETGVTQSPTHLIKTRGQQVTLRCSSQSGHNTVSWYQQALGQGPQFIFQYYREEENGRGNFPPRFSGLQFPNYSSELNVNALELDDSALYLCASSRQRMGARTNTEAFFGQGTRLTVV.

The chain links TRBV7-9 to TRBJ1-5, with D uncertain. Trimming pared 5 bases from V and 3 bases from J, leaving 14 bases between. Looked up from germline, CDR1 is SEHNR and CDR2 is FQNEAQ (reference sequence). This CDR3 has 15 amino acids. CDR3 DNA sequence: TGTGCCAGCAGCCCAGGTGGAGGAACCAATCAGCCCCAGCATTTT. This translates into CASSPGGGTNQPQHF. The whole variable domain, remainder taken from reference TRBV7-9 and TRBJ1-5, is DTGVSQNPRHKITKRGQNVTFRCDPISEHNRLYWYRQTLGQGPEFLTYFQNEAQLEKSRLLSDRFSAERPKGSFSTLEIQRTEQGDSAMYLCASSPGGGTNQPQHFGDGTRLSIL.

The chain joins TRBV30 to TRBJ1-3, with 7 positions matching TRBD1. The germline CDR1 and CDR2 sequences are GTSNPN and SVGIG (reference sequence). V trimming: 5 bases; J trimming: 3 bases; junction bases outside the gene matches: 7. The CDR3 sequence is 14 residues long. CDR3 amino acids: CAWAGGQNGNTIYF. In DNA, the CDR3 is TGTGCCTGGGCGGGGGGACAGAATGGAAACACCATATATTTT. The full variable domain, rest sourced from reference TRBV30 and TRBJ1-3, is SQTIHQWPATLVQPVGSPLSLECTVEGTSNPNLYWYRQAAGRGLQLLFYSVGIGQISSEVPQNLSASRPQDRQFILSSKKLLLSDSGFYLCAWAGGQNGNTIYFGEGSWLTVV.

The V and J genes are TRBV21-1 and TRBJ1-5; the table's D call, TRBD1, has no DNA check behind it. TRBV21-1 is classified as a pseudogene. The length of the CDR3 is 16 residues. CDR3 coding DNA: TGTGCCAGCAGCAACTCCAAACAGGGTTACAATCAGCCCCAGCATTTT. This encodes CASSNSKQGYNQPQHF.

The V and J genes are TRBV28 and TRBJ1-2; possible D gene TRBD1, 5 bases. Trimming removed 5 bases from V and 1 base from J, with 23 bases in between. The germline V gene has CDR1 MDHEN and CDR2 SYDVKM. The CDR3 is 18 residues long. CDR3 residues: CASSPGTHLRRFNYGYTF. The CDR3 nucleotides read TGTGCCAGCAGTCCCGGGACCCATCTACGCAGGTTTAACTATGGCTACACCTTC.

This chain links TRBV7-8 with TRBJ1-5; 8 nucleotides agree with TRBD1. Losses at the gene ends were 6 bases for V and 6 bases for J; bases not matched to a gene: 4. CDR1 is SGHVS, CDR2 FQNEAQ, per germline. CDR3 length: 13 residues. The CDR3 sequence is CASRQGAGQPQHF. The DNA of the CDR3 is TGTGCCAGCAGGCAGGGGGCAGGTCAGCCCCAGCATTTT. Looking up the rest from reference TRBV7-8 and TRBJ1-5 gives the full variable domain: GAGVSQSPRYKVAKRGQDVALRCDPISGHVSLFWYQQALGQGPEFLTYFQNEAQLDKSGLPSDRFFAERPEGSVSTLKIQRTQQEDSAVYLCASRQGAGQPQHFGDGTRLSIL.

The chain joins TRBV7-3 to TRBJ2-3; no reliable D call. Trimming took off 3 bases at V and 1 base at J, with 5 bases between the two ends. CDR1 is SGHTA and CDR2 is FQGTGA in the germline V gene. The CDR3 runs to 13 residues. The CDR3 sequence is CASSLSGTDTQYF. In DNA, the CDR3 is TGTGCCAGCAGCTTGAGCGGCACAGATACGCAGTATTTT.

The chain combines TRBV9 with TRBJ2-7, with unresolved D. The V gene lost 0 bases and the J gene lost 0 bases, with 10 bases spanning the gap. This CDR3 comprises 15 residues. The germline gives CDR1 SGDLS, CDR2 YYNGEE. CDR3 sequence (DNA): TGTGCCAGCAGCGTAGCCCCGGGTAGCTCCTACGAGCAGTACTTC. Its translation: CASSVAPGSSYEQYF. The whole variable domain, remainder taken from reference TRBV9 and TRBJ2-7, is DSGVTQTPKHLITATGQRVTLRCSPRSGDLSVYWYQQSLDQGLQFLIQYYNGEERAKGNILERFSAQQFPDLHSELNLSSLELGDSALYFCASSVAPGSSYEQYFGPGTRLTVT.

V and J are TRBV29-1 and TRBJ2-3; 7 bases line up with TRBD2. The germline V gene has CDR1 SQVTM and CDR2 ANQGSEA. V shed 7 bases and J 0 bases; nucleotides not matched to a gene: 7. This CDR3 contains 14 residues. The CDR3 protein is CSAGSGESTDTQYF. CDR3 DNA sequence: TGCAGCGCTGGGAGCGGGGAGAGCACAGATACGCAGTATTTT.

Only one count was recorded for this clone. V is TRBV29-1 and J is TRBJ1-6; 8 nucleotides match TRBD1. Germline loops: CDR1 SQVTM, CDR2 ANQGSEA. V lost 5 bases and J lost 5; bases outside the gene matches: 5. The CDR3 contains 14 residues. Written as DNA, the CDR3 is TGCAGCGTTCGTGAACAGGGGGATAATTCACCCCTCCACTTT. Translating it yields CSVREQGDNSPLHF.

This chain uses TRBV30 with TRBJ2-7, with 9 bases that match TRBD1. There are 16 residues in the CDR3. Germline V gives CDR1 GTSNPN, CDR2 SVGIG (reference sequence). V was pared by 0 bases and J by 5 bases, with 11 bases of the junction left unmatched. The chain's CDR3 is CAWSVLGGQGLDEQYF. In DNA form, the CDR3 reads TGTGCCTGGAGTGTACTAGGGGGACAGGGTCTAGACGAGCAGTACTTC.